The sequence of this T cell receptor (beta chain) was determined in a study of read filtering for tumor transcriptome and immune sequencing. Study context: By R-ISS, stages I, II and III held 8, 16 and 7 patients. Study observations and caveats: Around 85% of IR-seq clonotypes had one read, totaling around 3.5% of reads; RNA-seq: 74.6% and 44.6%.

The CDR3 loop spans 13 amino acids. Germline loops: CDR1 SQVTM, CDR2 ANQGSEA. The junction had 5 bases not matched to a gene; V was cut back by 5 bases and J by 2 bases. This clonotype was counted many times. The antigen is undetermined. This library used around 0.4 ug RNA and molecular barcoded adaptors spanning alpha/delta and beta/gamma chains. One entry per CDR3 protein results from TCRdb running MiXCR on the reads. The sample has 100,000 to 150,000 distinct CDR3 sequences, 13% seen once; the top ten hold more than 6.5%. The sample was a population of CD138-negative cells sorted from bone marrow. The TCR originated in a donor aged 40 or over with multiple myeloma. This chain joins TRBV29-1 and TRBJ1-1; 7 nucleotides match TRBD1. CDR3 protein: CSVSGTANTEAFF. The CDR3 coding sequence is TGCAGCGTTTCCGGGACAGCAAACACTGAAGCTTTCTTT.